This passage covers 13 T cell receptor beta chains from one sample sequenced in a study of blood T cell repertoires in COVID-19. Data came from immunoSEQ multiplex PCR; TCRdb stores just in-frame clones and leaves some out. The sample holds over 200,000 clones; roughly 90% are singletons and the top ten take around 15%. The sequenced material came from PBMCs or T cells enriched from blood (not recorded which). The receptors were sampled from a man aged 25 to 40 who had been exposed to COVID-19.

This clone occurred once. The genes are TRBV6-5 and TRBJ1-1; D unresolved. Trimming took 0 bases from V and 0 from J, leaving 5 bases between them. The CDR3 length is 14 residues. Germline lookup yields CDR1 MNHEY and CDR2 SVGAGI. CDR3 DNA sequence: TGTGCCAGCAGTTACTCGGCGGTGAACACTGAAGCTTTCTTT. This translates into CASSYSAVNTEAFF.

The V call is TRBV29-1, the J call TRBJ1-5; 7 bases align to TRBD1. The V segment lost 6 bases and the J segment 3 bases; nucleotides outside the gene matches: 5. The CDR3 runs to 13 residues. Germline V CDR1 and CDR2: SQVTM, ANQGSEA. The CDR3 sequence: CSVWDSPNQPQHF. In DNA, the CDR3 is TGCAGCGTCTGGGACAGCCCCAATCAGCCCCAGCATTTT.

This sequence joins TRBV13 and TRBJ1-2; D remains unclear. Per germline, CDR1 PRHDT and CDR2 FYEKMQ (reference sequence). Trimming left V 5 bases short and J 7 bases short, with 14 bases between. This CDR3 region has 13 residues. The CDR3 region is CASSSPARGGYTF. The CDR3 region has the DNA TGTGCCAGCAGCAGCCCCGCCCGAGGTGGCTACACCTTC.

The chain recombines TRBV5-4 with TRBJ2-3; 8 nucleotides line up with TRBD2. The CDR3 has 15 residues. Germline V gene lookup returns CDR1 SGHNT and CDR2 YYREEE (reference sequence). With V trimmed by 3 bases and J by 5 bases, 8 bases remained unmatched. CDR3 region: CASSYDVAGLDTQYF. The CDR3 bases are TGTGCCAGCAGCTATGATGTAGCGGGGTTAGATACGCAGTATTTT.

The chain links TRBV3-1 (or the pseudogene TRBV3-2) to TRBJ2-7; perhaps TRBD1 as D (5 bases). Germline-derived CDR1 and CDR2 are LGHDT and YNNKEL (reference sequence). Trimming cost V 3 bases and J 0 bases, with 15 bases left between them. The CDR3 sequence is 16 residues long. CDR3 residues: CASSHLSTASSYEQYF. The CDR3 DNA follows: TGTGCCAGCAGCCACCTTTCGACAGCCAGCTCCTACGAGCAGTACTTC.

This chain uses TRBV19 with TRBJ2-7; a possible D gene is TRBD1 (6 bases). Trimming removed 3 bases at V and 0 bases at J, with 9 bases between. CDR3 length equals 14 residues. The V gene's germline CDR1 is LNHDA and CDR2 SQIVND (reference sequence). The CDR3 DNA reads as TGTGCCAGTAGTATTCAGGACAGCTCCTACGAGCAGTACTTC. Encoded protein: CASSIQDSSYEQYF.

In DNA, the CDR3 is TGTGCCAGCAGTTACGAGGGTTTGGCCGGGGAGCTGTTTTTT. As protein: CASSYEGLAGELFF. This chain uses TRBV6-5 with TRBJ2-2, with D tentatively TRBD2 (5 bases). CDR1 is MNHEY, CDR2 SVGAGI, per germline. V was clipped by 2 bases and J by 6 bases, with 10 bases between them. This CDR3 has 14 amino acids.

V usage is TRBV6-5 and J usage is TRBJ2-7; 7 bases agree with TRBD2. Per the germline V gene, CDR1 is MNHEY and CDR2 is SVGAGI. With 11 bases clipped from V and 4 bases from J, the junction kept 14 bases outside the gene matches. The CDR3 is made up of 14 amino acids. The CDR3 coding sequence is TGTGCCGTCAGAGGAGGGGCTAGCGGATACGAGCAGTACTTC. It yields the protein CAVRGGASGYEQYF.

The J gene is TRBJ1-5, the V gene TRBV5-1; D might be TRBD1 (5 bases). Per germline, CDR1 SGHRS and CDR2 YFSETQ. Trimming took off 0 bases at V and 4 bases at J, with 5 bases between the two ends. The CDR3 runs 13 residues. Here the CDR3 reads CASSLDRNQPQHF. In DNA form, the CDR3 reads TGCGCCAGCAGCTTGGACAGGAATCAGCCCCAGCATTTT.

This chain links TRBV5-1 with TRBJ2-7; maybe TRBD1 (6 bases). This CDR3 is built from 14 residues. CDR1 and CDR2 from the germline V gene are SGHRS and YFSETQ. Trimming stripped 6 bases from V and 2 bases from J, with 15 bases between. CDR3 bases: TGCGCCAGCACCTCCATTCGGGACACCTACGAGCAGTACTTC. This encodes CASTSIRDTYEQYF.

This chain links TRBV9 with TRBJ2-5; D may be TRBD1 (5 bases). There are 14 residues in the CDR3. The germline V and J ends were trimmed by 0 bases and 5 bases, with 11 bases remaining between them. CDR1 is SGDLS, CDR2 YYNGEE, per germline. The CDR3, as DNA: TGTGCCAGCAGCGTAGGCTCAGGGTGGGAGACCCAGTACTTC. Protein: CASSVGSGWETQYF.

This clone has just one count. V is TRBV28 and J is TRBJ1-5; no clear D. The CDR3 is 13 amino acids. Trimming cost V 5 bases and J 5 bases, with 10 bases left between them. CDR1 and CDR2 from the germline V gene are MDHEN and SYDVKM. CDR3: CASSIPGDQPQHF. DNA of the CDR3: TGTGCCAGCAGTATTCCAGGCGATCAGCCCCAGCATTTT.

This chain connects TRBV30 to TRBJ2-3; 9 positions agree with TRBD2. Unmatched junction bases numbered 13, after V lost 7 bases and J lost 2 bases. The length of the CDR3 is 16 residues. Germline CDR1 reads GTSNPN; CDR2 reads SVGIG (reference sequence). The CDR3 sequence: CASLRVSGGYTDTQYF. The CDR3 DNA is TGTGCCTCCCTACGGGTTAGCGGGGGATACACAGATACGCAGTATTTT.